This T cell receptor beta chain was obtained from a study of spatial heterogeneity in lung cancer (dated by TCRdb to about 2019). At the level of the whole study: Beta-chain transcripts were consistently detected in greater numbers than alpha-chain transcripts, which likely reflects a higher abundance of beta-chain transcripts. In the raw uncorrected reads, each unique combination of TCR and UMI appeared more than ten times on average. In non-small cell lung cancer, the study made a quantitative comparison of TCR alpha and beta repertoires among multiple tumor regions, matched nontumor lung and blood. At surgery, both alpha and beta chains were TCR-sequenced in about 200 tumor regions, roughly 64 matched nontumor lung samples and around 50 PBMC samples. TCR transcript counts in tumor regions correlated strongly with a T cell transcriptional module score from matched bulk RNA-seq. TCR repertoire features were related to nonsynonymous mutation counts determined by whole-exome sequencing of tumor tissue.

Trimmed from V: 7 bases; trimmed from J: 6 bases; junction bases lacking a gene match: 7. The CDR3 has 15 amino acids, counting the end cysteine and phenylalanine. The kept DNA is CDR3 alone, 45 bases in frame from the first base. From the germline V gene, CDR1 is MDHEN and CDR2 is SYDVKM. Interpreted using the paper, the time point label stands for: sample taken at primary tumor resection. The donors were some 76 patients from the lung TRACERx cohort who had early-stage, untreated non-small cell lung cancer. For TCR sequencing, whole RNA was extracted from tumor and nontumor lung tissue, or from cryopreserved PBMC samples, and no cell sorting was done. A patient was chosen for TCR sequencing only when enough RNA was available from at least two tumor regions. Before selection, tumor and adjacent nontumor lung specimens were reviewed by a lung pathologist. On the study overall, not on this receptor specifically: The tumor nonsynonymous mutation count correlated with the number of expanded intratumoral alpha and beta TCRs. The count of ubiquitous expanded TCRs correlated with the count of ubiquitous nonsynonymous mutations, and the count of regional expanded TCRs correlated with the count of regional nonsynonymous mutations. Confirming at a functional level the hypothesis that regional TCRs recognize regional mutations was considered to require additional single-cell paired TCR alpha and beta sequencing. Estimated TCR-seq coverage of tumor T cells was only around 7.1% for alpha chains and around 13% for beta chains.

There are many counts of this clonotype. Its antigen remains unidentified. Base qualities are not recorded, but no much larger clone differs from it by a single base. Libraries were prepared through 5' RACE. The sequencer listed for this sample is NextSeq 500. In the TCR library protocol, a unique molecular identifier was attached to each TCR cDNA molecule so that PCR and sequencing errors could be corrected. The authors processed their data as follows. Decombinator tools were used for TCR identification, UMI-based error correction and CDR3 extraction. Expanded TCRs were defined as those above a frequency of 2 per 1,000, corresponding to the top 1% of the tumor frequency distribution. Expanded tumor TCRs were classed as regional if statistically deemed absent (corrected P<0.05) from at least one tumor region, otherwise ubiquitous. Renyi diversity was computed with the R vegan package after each repertoire had been subsampled 100 times to 5,000 TCRs. CDR3 similarity networks were built from amino acid triplet string-kernel similarity, with CDR3s being connected when pairwise similarity was above 0.82. TCRdb took the public reads, trimmed them with fastp at Q25, ran MiXCR for clone calling and kept in-frame beta chains. For every CDR3 protein sequence, its rows merge into one entry that carries the most common genes and DNA. The V and J calls were determined by TCRdb, not by the authors. The sample table records about 3,900 distinct CDR3 sequences; approximately 4% of these occur just once. Approximately 51% of the sample rests with the top ten.

The chain is made from TRBV28 and TRBJ2-1; a stretch of 12 junction bases matches TRBD2. The origin of this receptor is a male donor with early-stage non-small cell lung cancer. Sequencing was performed on lung tumor tissue, taken at surgery. At the DNA level, the sequence is TGTGCCAGCACCAGCCCTAGCGGGGGGGCCAATGAGCAGTTCTTC. Its protein is CASTSPSGGANEQFF.